This T cell receptor beta chain was recorded in a study of CD8+ T cells in alopecia areata. In the study overall: Treated patients were dosed with oral tofacitinib, taking 5 to 10 mg twice daily. Study results and limitations: Resident alphabeta T cells of normal skin are also sequenced in scalp samples.

RNA was isolated and reverse transcribed to cDNA, the sequencing template. The protocol was immunoSEQ multiplex PCR, while the TCRdb copy is restricted to in-frame clones and leaves out a portion. The table records more than 150,000 clones, less than 65% of them present only once. The germline gives CDR1 LGHNA, CDR2 YSLEER. V was trimmed by 0 bases and J by 8 bases, leaving 13 bases between them. CDR3 length: 15 residues. This clone has just a few counts. Its specificity is unknown. The specimen was CD8+ T cells sorted from blood, collected at week 0. This receptor was identified in a human donor with alopecia areata. The genes are TRBV4-3 and TRBJ1-4; no firm D call. CDR3 amino acids: CASSQDRGFREKLFF. The CDR3 nucleotides read TGCGCCAGCAGCCAAGATCGAGGGTTCCGGGAAAAACTGTTTTTT.